This entry describes one T cell receptor beta chain. Its antigen is currently unknown. V was clipped by 0 bases and J by 5 bases, with 8 bases between them. The CDR3 length is 14 residues. Germline V gene data show CDR1 as SGHRS and CDR2 as YFSETQ. This entry comes from a study of OX40 agonist ivuxolimab in advanced cancers. Study summary: An anti-OX40 (CD134) antibody with agonistic activity, ivuxolimab, was administered to patients.

The repertoire was sequenced with immunoSEQ multiplex PCR; TCRdb's copy has only in-frame clones and lacks some. The profile shows more than 55,000 clones, about 89% of them singletons. Notes on the study in general: At 0.1 to 3.0 mg/kg and by week 6, clonal expansion occurred in CD4+ and CD8+ blood T cells. The 0.1-3.0 mg/kg partial responders had among the lowest clonal expansion.

Peripheral blood came from all dose cohorts at three timepoints. This chain links TRBV5-1 with TRBJ2-2; D remains ambiguous. The sequence came from an adult with an advanced solid tumor such as melanoma, head and neck, liver or kidney cancer. The specimen was CD4+ or CD8+ T cells sorted from blood, collected in a trial of the OX40 agonist ivuxolimab. CDR3 amino acids: CASSLGSSTGELFF. CDR3 coding DNA: TGCGCCAGCAGCTTGGGGTCATCTACCGGGGAGCTGTTTTTT.